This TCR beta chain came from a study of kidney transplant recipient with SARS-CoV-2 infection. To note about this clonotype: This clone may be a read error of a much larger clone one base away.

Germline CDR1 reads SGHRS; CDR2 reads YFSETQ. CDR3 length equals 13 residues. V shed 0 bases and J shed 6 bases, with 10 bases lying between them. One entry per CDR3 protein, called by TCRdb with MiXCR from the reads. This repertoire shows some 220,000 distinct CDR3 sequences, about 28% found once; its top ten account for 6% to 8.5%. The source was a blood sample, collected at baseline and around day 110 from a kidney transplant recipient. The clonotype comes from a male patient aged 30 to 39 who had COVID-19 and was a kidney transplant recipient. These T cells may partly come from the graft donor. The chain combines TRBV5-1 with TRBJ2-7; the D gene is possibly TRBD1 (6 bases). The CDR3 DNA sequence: TGCGCCAGCAGCTTGGTACAGGGTGCCGAGCAGTACTTC. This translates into CASSLVQGAEQYF.